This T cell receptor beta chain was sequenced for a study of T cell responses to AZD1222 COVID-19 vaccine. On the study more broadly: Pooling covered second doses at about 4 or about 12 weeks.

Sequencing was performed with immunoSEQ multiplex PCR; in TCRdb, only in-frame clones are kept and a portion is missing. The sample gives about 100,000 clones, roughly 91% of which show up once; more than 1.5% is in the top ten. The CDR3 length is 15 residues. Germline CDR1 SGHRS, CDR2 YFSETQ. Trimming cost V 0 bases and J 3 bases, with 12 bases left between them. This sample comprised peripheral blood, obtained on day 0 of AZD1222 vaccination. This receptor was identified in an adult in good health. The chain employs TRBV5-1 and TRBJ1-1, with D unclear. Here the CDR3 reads CASSLVDFVDTEAFF. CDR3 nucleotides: TGCGCCAGCAGCTTGGTTGACTTTGTGGACACTGAAGCTTTCTTT.